The 18 T cell receptor beta chains given below trace back to one sample, sequenced in a study of shared clonotypes between healthy human individuals. Assay used: immunoSEQ multiplex PCR; TCRdb lists only in-frame clones, some missing. This repertoire shows approximately 440,000 clones, around 77% found once; its top ten account for more than 10%. The source material was PBMCs. These TCRs come from a woman between 35 and 50 years old in good health. Some clones in this sample may be carry-over from other donors' samples.

The chain uses TRBV9 and TRBJ2-5; D uncertain. CDR3 size: 13 residues. Trimming removed 1 base at V and 5 bases at J, with 9 bases between. Germline CDR1 SGDLS, CDR2 YYNGEE. The CDR3 DNA is TGTGCCAGCAGCGTACGAAATGGGGAGACCCAGTACTTC. Protein: CASSVRNGETQYF. The complete variable domain, with remaining parts taken from reference TRBV9 and TRBJ2-5, reads DSGVTQTPKHLITATGQRVTLRCSPRSGDLSVYWYQQSLDQGLQFLIQYYNGEERAKGNILERFSAQQFPDLHSELNLSSLELGDSALYFCASSVRNGETQYFGPGTRLLVL.

The rearrangement joins TRBV7-9 to TRBJ2-7; 8 bases match TRBD2. Per the germline V gene, CDR1 is SEHNR and CDR2 is FQNEAQ (reference sequence). The CDR3 has 18 amino acids. Unmatched junction bases numbered 16, after V lost 3 bases and J lost 3 bases. The CDR3 loop is CASSFLAGRSLGNYEQYF. CDR3 DNA sequence: TGTGCCAGCAGCTTTTTAGCGGGACGAAGCCTAGGGAACTACGAGCAGTACTTC.

The gene calls are TRBV6-5 and TRBJ2-1, with D perhaps given as TRBD1 or TRBD2 (7 bases each). Germline-derived CDR1 and CDR2 are MNHEY and SVGAGI. The CDR3 runs to 15 residues. V was shortened by 5 bases and J by 0 bases, with 11 bases between the two germline ends. CDR3 in amino acids: CASSSGTASYNEQFF. CDR3 bases: TGTGCCAGCAGTAGCGGGACAGCCTCCTACAATGAGCAGTTCTTC.

V and J are TRBV6-6 and TRBJ2-3, with D perhaps TRBD1 or TRBD2 (5 bases each). The germline V gene encodes CDR1 MNHNY and CDR2 SVGAGI (reference sequence). The CDR3 consists of 13 residues. With 6 bases removed from V and 11 bases from J, the gap between germline ends came to 18 bases. CDR3 bases: TGTGCCAGCAGCGGGACCGCGGAAGTAGAGCAGTATTTT. Encoded protein: CASSGTAEVEQYF.

The chain links TRBV29-1 to TRBJ1-2, with D possibly being TRBD1 (6 bases). Per germline, CDR1 SQVTM and CDR2 ANQGSEA. V shed 6 bases and J shed 2 bases, with 19 bases lying between them. The CDR3 sequence is 15 residues long. CDR3 residues: CSVNTGGPPNYGYTF. CDR3 nucleotide sequence: TGCAGCGTCAACACTGGGGGGCCTCCAAACTATGGCTACACCTTC.

The J gene is TRBJ2-7, the V gene TRBV4-1; D is perhaps TRBD1 (6 bases). Between the trimmed V and J ends, which lost 3 bases and 1 base, there was a span of 10 bases. From germline, CDR1 is MGHRA and CDR2 YSYEKL. The CDR3 contains 14 residues. The CDR3 region has the DNA TGCGCCAGCAGCCAGGTAGGACAGTCCTACGAGCAGTACTTC. This gives the protein CASSQVGQSYEQYF.

This clone appeared a single time. The chain joins TRBV28 to TRBJ1-2; TRBD1 is a possible D gene (5 bases). CDR3 length: 14 amino acids. The V end was cut by 6 bases, the J end by 8 bases, with 19 bases between. Germline lookup yields CDR1 MDHEN and CDR2 SYDVKM. The CDR3 sequence: CASRIAQVYRGYTF. The DNA of the CDR3 is TGTGCCAGCAGGATTGCACAGGTGTATCGGGGCTACACCTTC.

This chain connects TRBV30 to TRBJ1-5; maybe TRBD1 (6 bases). The CDR3 is 13 amino acids. Trimming removed 3 bases at V and 6 bases at J, with 12 bases between. Germline V gene lookup returns CDR1 GTSNPN and CDR2 SVGIG (reference sequence). The CDR3 region has the DNA TGTGCCTGGAGACAGGGAGTGGGTCAGCCCCAGCATTTT. The encoded protein is CAWRQGVGQPQHF.

The CDR3 DNA reads as TGTGCCAGCAGTGGGGGGCTAGCGGGAGTCTCCTACGAGCAGTACTTC. Translating gives CASSGGLAGVSYEQYF. The rearrangement joins TRBV6-1 to TRBJ2-7; 10 bases fit TRBD2. Germline CDR1 is MNHNS and CDR2 is SASEGT. With 4 bases clipped from V and 0 bases from J, the junction kept 6 bases outside the gene matches. The CDR3 is 16 residues long.

This clone has a count of ten or more. The rearrangement joins TRBV18 to TRBJ2-3; 9 nucleotides line up with TRBD2. J was trimmed by 0 bases and V by 3 bases; bases with no gene match: 13. Germline CDR1 reads KGHSH; CDR2 reads LQKENI. The CDR3 totals 19 residues. The CDR3 coding sequence is TGTGCCAGCTCACCTCCAACTAGCGGGTACGCCTCTAGCACAGATACGCAGTATTTT. Amino acids: CASSPPTSGYASSTDTQYF.

V gene TRBV7-3 combines with J gene TRBJ2-3; D is perhaps TRBD1 (6 bases). Trimming shortened V by 7 bases and J by 6 bases, and 17 bases separated the two germline ends. There are 14 residues in the CDR3. The germline V gene encodes CDR1 SGHTA and CDR2 FQGTGA. CDR3 nucleotides: TGTGCCAGCAAGCCAGGGGCCTCGGCGGATACGCAGTATTTT. Its translation: CASKPGASADTQYF.

This clone was observed at least ten times. V usage is TRBV2 and J usage is TRBJ2-7, with D possibly being TRBD1 (6 bases). Germline assignment: CDR1 SNHLY and CDR2 FYNNEI. Trimming took off 7 bases at V and 3 bases at J, with 10 bases between the two ends. The CDR3 covers 12 residues. Here the CDR3 reads CASTQGNYEQYF. The CDR3 nucleotides are TGTGCCAGCACCCAGGGGAACTACGAGCAGTACTTC.

This clone occurred once. One base separates it from a far larger clone, so it is likely a read error. This chain connects TRBV29-1 to TRBJ2-1, with 8 positions matching TRBD1. Germline CDR1 reads SQVTM; CDR2 reads ANQGSEA. The CDR3 covers 13 residues. The CDR3 here is CSVGRGPNNELFF. CDR3 bases: TGCAGCGTTGGCAGGGGGCCGAACAATGAGCTGTTCTTC.

The chain has TRBV5-6 and TRBJ1-2, with unresolved D. Trimming left V 0 bases short and J 0 bases short, with 9 bases between. Germline V gene sequence: CDR1 SGHDT, CDR2 YYEEEE. This CDR3 is built from 15 residues. The CDR3 DNA follows: TGTGCCAGCAGCTTGGTTCATGAGACTAACTATGGCTACACCTTC. Its protein product is CASSLVHETNYGYTF.

The chain joins TRBV7-3 to TRBJ2-7; D assignment may be TRBD1 or TRBD2 (5 bases each). This CDR3 spans 12 amino acids. From germline, CDR1 is SGHTA and CDR2 FQGTGA. Trimming stripped 5 bases from V and 6 bases from J, with 11 bases between. CDR3 residues: CASSAFGGEQYF. CDR3 sequence (DNA): TGTGCCAGCAGCGCCTTTGGGGGCGAGCAGTACTTC. Full variable domain (outside the CDR3, taken from reference TRBV7-3 and TRBJ2-7): GAGVSQTPSNKVTEKGKYVELRCDPISGHTALYWYRQSLGQGPEFLIYFQGTGAADDSGLPNDRFFAVRPEGSVSTLKIQRTERGDSAVYLCASSAFGGEQYFGPGTRLTVT.

The rearrangement joins TRBV4-2 to TRBJ1-1; tentative D call: TRBD1 (6 bases). This CDR3 is built from 11 residues. V lost 3 bases and J 9 bases, leaving 8 bases between the germline ends. CDR1 is LGHNA and CDR2 is YNFKEQ in the germline V gene. CDR3 sequence: CASSHGQQAFF. Written as DNA, the CDR3 is TGTGCCAGCAGCCATGGACAGCAAGCTTTCTTT.

Comment on this clone: One base away lies a much larger clone, so this may be a sequencing read error. The conserved closing phenylalanine or tryptophan is absent in this CDR3, likely reflecting a read error. This rearrangement joins TRBV5-1 to TRBJ1-1; possible D gene TRBD1, 5 bases. Germline V gene lookup returns CDR1 SGHRS and CDR2 YFSETQ. V gave up 0 bases and J gave up 4 bases, with 10 bases separating them. This CDR3 is built from 14 residues. CDR3 DNA: TGCGCCAGCAGCTTGGGAGGGGCTGGCACTGAAGCTTTCCTT. Its protein product is CASSLGGAGTEAFL.

This chain connects TRBV5-1 to TRBJ1-1; D perhaps matches TRBD1 (5 bases). V was pared by 5 bases and J by 4 bases, with 9 bases between. Germline V CDR1 and CDR2: SGHRS, YFSETQ. This CDR3 spans 12 amino acids. The CDR3 coding sequence is TGCGCCAGCAGGGGGGAGGGCACTGAAGCTTTCTTT. It yields the protein CASRGEGTEAFF.